This T cell receptor (beta chain) was captured by sequencing in a study of control samples from healthy donors and cancer patients. CDR1 PRHDT and CDR2 FYEKMQ come from the germline V gene (reference sequence). Germline trimming cut 5 bases from V and 3 bases from J; bases unmatched to any gene: 3. The CDR3 loop spans 13 amino acids. Using immunoSEQ multiplex PCR, the repertoire was profiled, and TCRdb retains in-frame clones only, with some absent. The data show 140,000 to 150,000 clones, approximately 94% seen once. The chain uses TRBV13 and TRBJ1-2; 7 positions match TRBD1. Sequenced: blood. This clonotype originated in a man aged 18 to 29 in good health. Written as DNA, the CDR3 is TGTGCCAGCAGCCCAACAGGGGACTATGGCTACACCTTC. Protein sequence: CASSPTGDYGYTF.